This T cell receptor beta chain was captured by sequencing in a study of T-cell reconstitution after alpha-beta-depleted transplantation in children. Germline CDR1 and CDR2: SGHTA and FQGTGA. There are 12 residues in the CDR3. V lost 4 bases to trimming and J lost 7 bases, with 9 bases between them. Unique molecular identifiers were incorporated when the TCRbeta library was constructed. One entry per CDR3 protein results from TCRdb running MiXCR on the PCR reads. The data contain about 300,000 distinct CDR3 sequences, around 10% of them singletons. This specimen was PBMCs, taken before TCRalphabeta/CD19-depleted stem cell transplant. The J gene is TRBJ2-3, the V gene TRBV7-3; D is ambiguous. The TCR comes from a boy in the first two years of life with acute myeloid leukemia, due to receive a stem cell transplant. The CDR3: CASSSDTHTQYF. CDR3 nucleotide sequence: TGTGCCAGCAGCTCCGACACTCATACGCAGTATTTT.